These 23 T cell receptor beta chains were all obtained from the same sample, sequenced in a study of control samples from healthy donors and cancer patients. Assay: immunoSEQ multiplex PCR; the TCRdb copy retains only in-frame clones and omits some. This sample has some 200,000 clones; around 93% occur once, and the top ten carry more than 1.4%. The material sequenced was blood. The receptors come from a man aged 18 to 29 in good health.

This rearrangement joins TRBV30 to TRBJ1-5; 7 bases line up with TRBD1. This CDR3 spans 13 amino acids. V was clipped by 4 bases and J by 4 bases; unmatched bases: 4. Germline CDR1 is GTSNPN and CDR2 is SVGIG (reference sequence). CDR3 residues: CAWNRGFNQPQHF. CDR3 in DNA: TGTGCCTGGAACAGGGGTTTTAATCAGCCCCAGCATTTT.

Here the CDR3 DNA reads TGTGCCAGCTCACCATCGAGCTCCTACGAGCAGTACTTC. Amino acids: CASSPSSSYEQYF. The chain is built from TRBV18 and TRBJ2-7; D is unclear. The CDR3 is 13 residues long. V was shortened by 2 bases and J by 0 bases, with 5 bases between the two germline ends. The germline V gene has CDR1 KGHSH and CDR2 LQKENI.

The V and J genes are TRBV24-1 and TRBJ2-6; no clear D. CDR3 size: 14 residues. Germline-derived CDR1 and CDR2 are KGHDR and SFDVKD. Trimming took off 7 bases at V and 4 bases at J, with 10 bases between the two ends. DNA of the CDR3: TGTGCCACCAGAGCTCATGGGGGGGCCAACGTCCTGACTTTC. Protein sequence: CATRAHGGANVLTF.

The CDR3 sequence: CASSEKPGGLRETQYF. For the CDR3, the DNA is TGCGCCAGCAGTGAAAAGCCGGGGGGGCTCCGGGAGACCCAGTACTTC. V gene TRBV10-1 combines with J gene TRBJ2-5; 8 positions agree with TRBD2. CDR3 size: 16 residues. Per germline, CDR1 WNHNN and CDR2 SYGVQD (reference sequence). V was clipped by 3 bases and J by 5 bases; unmatched bases: 11.

V usage is TRBV3-1 (or the pseudogene TRBV3-2) and J usage is TRBJ1-1; 9 positions agree with TRBD1. This CDR3 comprises 14 residues. Germline V gives CDR1 LGHDT, CDR2 YNNKEL (reference sequence). With V trimmed by 4 bases and J by 5 bases, 5 bases remained unmatched. CDR3 loop: CASSLDRGRTEAFF. In DNA form, the CDR3 reads TGTGCCAGCAGCCTCGACAGGGGGAGAACTGAAGCTTTCTTT.

The V call is TRBV7-9, the J call TRBJ1-5; 7 positions match TRBD1. The length of the CDR3 is 15 residues. Germline CDR1 is SEHNR and CDR2 is FQNEAQ (reference sequence). The V and J ends lost 3 bases and 6 bases, in that order; junction bases with no gene match: 8. The CDR3 region is CASSLSGGDFQPQHF. The CDR3 nucleotides read TGTGCCAGCAGCTTGTCAGGGGGTGATTTTCAGCCCCAGCATTTT.

In DNA form, the CDR3 reads TGTGCCAGCAAGGAACAGGGATCCTACGAGCAGTACTTC. Translating gives CASKEQGSYEQYF. J is TRBJ2-7 and V is TRBV27; D might be TRBD1 (6 bases). The CDR3 spans 13 residues. V was trimmed by 7 bases and J by 1 base, leaving 11 bases between them. Per the germline V gene, CDR1 is MNHEY and CDR2 is SMNVEV (reference sequence).

This rearrangement joins TRBV11-3 to TRBJ2-4; 7 nucleotides line up with TRBD1. The CDR3 covers 15 residues. From germline, CDR1 is SGHNT and CDR2 YENEEA. Trimming at V came to 1 base and at J to 5 bases, leaving 5 bases not matched to a gene. In DNA form, the CDR3 reads TGTGCCAGCAGCTTAGGGTCCGGGACAGAAAACATTCAGTACTTC. Amino acid sequence: CASSLGSGTENIQYF.

CDR3 loop: CATSDPPGPSTDTQYF. CDR3 DNA sequence: TGTGCCACCAGTGACCCGCCCGGGCCTAGCACAGATACGCAGTATTTT. The rearrangement joins TRBV24-1 to TRBJ2-3; D call uncertain. The CDR3 length is 16 residues. Trimming pared 4 bases from V and 0 bases from J, leaving 13 bases between. Germline CDR1 is KGHDR and CDR2 is SFDVKD.

The chain uses TRBV7-6 and TRBJ2-7; D remains unclear. The germline gives CDR1 SGHVS, CDR2 FNYEAQ. The CDR3 has 15 amino acids. V was cut by 5 bases and J by 5 bases, with 19 bases left in between. The CDR3 coding sequence is TGTGCCAGCAGCAAACGAGACACTCTAATCGACGAGCAGTACTTC. Its translation: CASSKRDTLIDEQYF.

The chain joins TRBV27 to TRBJ2-7; D may be TRBD2 (6 bases). CDR3 length: 13 residues. Germline CDR1 MNHEY, CDR2 SMNVEV (reference sequence). V was shortened by 10 bases and J by 2 bases, with 15 bases between the two germline ends. The CDR3 sequence: CATPLTGAYEQYF. In nucleotides, the CDR3 is TGTGCCACCCCGCTGACGGGAGCCTACGAGCAGTACTTC.

This clone appeared a few times. The rearrangement uses TRBV5-6 and TRBJ1-5, with D tentatively TRBD1 (5 bases). V was pared by 1 base and J by 3 bases, with 11 bases between. CDR1 and CDR2 from the germline V gene are SGHDT and YYEEEE. CDR3 length equals 15 residues. This chain's CDR3 is CASSLIGASNQPQHF. The CDR3 nucleotides are TGTGCCAGCAGCTTGATAGGGGCCTCCAATCAGCCCCAGCATTTT.

V usage is TRBV5-1 and J usage is TRBJ2-7; D is possibly TRBD1 (6 bases). CDR3 length: 14 amino acids. V lost 1 base and J lost 6, with 14 bases in between. The V gene's germline CDR1 is SGHRS and CDR2 YFSETQ. CDR3 in DNA: TGCGCCAGCAGCTTGAAGACAGGAAAAGCCGAGCAGTACTTC. Protein product: CASSLKTGKAEQYF.

V usage is TRBV3-1 (or the pseudogene TRBV3-2) and J usage is TRBJ1-6; D ambiguous. Trimming cost V 1 base and J 10 bases, with 14 bases left between them. There are 15 residues in the CDR3. Germline V lookup: CDR1 LGHDT, CDR2 YNNKEL (reference sequence). CDR3 sequence (DNA): TGTGCCAGCAGCCAAGGGGCATTCGGAGGCTCACCCCTCCACTTT. Translation: CASSQGAFGGSPLHF.

This clone was detected only a few times. V usage is TRBV10-3 and J usage is TRBJ1-5; D gene ambiguous. This CDR3 region has 15 residues. Germline CDR1 reads ENHRY; CDR2 reads SYGVKD. The V and J ends lost 0 bases and 2 bases respectively, with 8 bases between them. The CDR3 coding sequence is TGTGCCATCAGTGAGTCAGGTCGGGGCAATCAGCCCCAGCATTTT. This sequence encodes CAISESGRGNQPQHF.

This chain uses TRBV7-8 with TRBJ1-1; tentative D call: TRBD1 (5 bases). The CDR3 has 14 residues. CDR1 and CDR2 from the germline V gene are SGHVS and FQNEAQ. Trimming removed 8 bases at V and 4 bases at J, with 17 bases between. The CDR3 sequence is CASEEVGGVTEAFF. DNA for the CDR3: TGTGCCAGCGAAGAAGTTGGGGGTGTCACTGAAGCTTTCTTT. Full variable domain (remainder filled in from reference TRBV7-8 and TRBJ1-1): GAGVSQSPRYKVAKRGQDVALRCDPISGHVSLFWYQQALGQGPEFLTYFQNEAQLDKSGLPSDRFFAERPEGSVSTLKIQRTQQEDSAVYLCASEEVGGVTEAFFGQGTRLTVV.

The genes are TRBV7-9 and TRBJ1-1, with TRBD1 identical over 9 bases. Per the germline V gene, CDR1 is SEHNR and CDR2 is FQNEAQ (reference sequence). The CDR3 contains 13 residues. After removal of 5 bases from V and 10 bases from J, the junction contained 8 bases not matched to a gene. In nucleotides, the CDR3 is TGTGCCAGCAGCGAACGGACAGGGGTAAGAGCTTTCTTT. Its protein product is CASSERTGVRAFF.

This chain joins TRBV7-3 and TRBJ2-1; 11 bases are a match to TRBD2. Germline CDR1 SGHTA, CDR2 FQGTGA. The CDR3 loop spans 16 amino acids. V gave up 1 base and J gave up 7 bases; unmatched junction bases: 6. CDR3 nucleotides: TGTGCCAGCAGCTTAAGATGGACTAGCGGGTCTAATGAGCAGTTCTTC. It encodes CASSLRWTSGSNEQFF.

A note on this clone: Germline and junction disagree at one end, which may indicate a read error. The chain combines TRBV2 with TRBJ1-2; perhaps TRBD1 as D (6 bases). The CDR3 is 13 amino acids. Germline V gene sequence: CDR1 SNHLY, CDR2 FYNNEI. The CDR3 sequence: CASREGGLSGYTF. The CDR3 nucleotides are TGTGCCAGCAGGGAAGGGGGATTAAGCGGCTACACCTTC.

The chain joins TRBV15 to TRBJ1-2; D unclear. The V end was cut by 0 bases, the J end by 8 bases, with 10 bases between. Per the germline V gene, CDR1 is LNHNV and CDR2 is YYDKDF (reference sequence). The CDR3 is 13 amino acids. The CDR3 coding sequence is TGTGCCACCAGCAGAGATTTCAACGAAGGCTACACCTTC. Its translation: CATSRDFNEGYTF. The full variable domain, rest sourced from reference TRBV15 and TRBJ1-2, is DAMVIQNPRYQVTQFGKPVTLSCSQTLNHNVMYWYQQKSSQAPKLLFHYYDKDFNNEADTPDNFQSRRPNTSFCFLDIRSPGLGDTAMYLCATSRDFNEGYTFGSGTRLTVV.

The CDR3 DNA follows: TGTGCCAGCAGCGTAGCAGAGAACTATGGCTACACCTTC. It translates to CASSVAENYGYTF. The chain joins TRBV9 to TRBJ1-2; D is ambiguous. The length of the CDR3 is 13 residues. Germline loops: CDR1 SGDLS, CDR2 YYNGEE. V was shortened by 0 bases and J by 2 bases, with 5 bases between the two germline ends.

The CDR3 reads CASSIRDSSYEQYF. CDR3 coding DNA: TGTGCCAGTAGTATAAGGGACAGCTCCTACGAGCAGTACTTC. J is TRBJ2-7 and V is TRBV19, with 7 bases matching TRBD1. V shed 2 bases and J 0 bases; nucleotides not matched to a gene: 1. The CDR3 is made up of 14 amino acids. Germline V CDR1 and CDR2: LNHDA, SQIVND (reference sequence).

This clone was seen just once. This chain connects TRBV18 to TRBJ1-2; D gene unclear. Germline loops: CDR1 KGHSH, CDR2 LQKENI. Trimming left V 1 base short and J 4 bases short, with 10 bases between. The length of the CDR3 is 14 residues. The CDR3: CASSPQKAVYGYTF. The CDR3 region has the DNA TGTGCCAGCTCACCACAGAAAGCGGTCTATGGCTACACCTTC.